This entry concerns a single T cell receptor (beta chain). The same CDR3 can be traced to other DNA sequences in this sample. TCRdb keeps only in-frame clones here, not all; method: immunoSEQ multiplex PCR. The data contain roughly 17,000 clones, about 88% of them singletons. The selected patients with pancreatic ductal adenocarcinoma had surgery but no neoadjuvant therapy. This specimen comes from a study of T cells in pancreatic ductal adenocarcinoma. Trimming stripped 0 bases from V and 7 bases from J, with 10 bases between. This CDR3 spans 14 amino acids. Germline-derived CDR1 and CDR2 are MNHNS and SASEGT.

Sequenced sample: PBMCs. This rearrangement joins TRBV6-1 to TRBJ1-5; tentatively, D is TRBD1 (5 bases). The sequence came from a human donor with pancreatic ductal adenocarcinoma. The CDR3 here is CASSEAGGGQPQHF. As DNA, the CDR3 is TGTGCCAGCAGTGAAGCGGGGGGAGGCCAGCCCCAGCATTTT.